The T cell receptor (beta chain) described here comes from a study of blood T cell repertoires in COVID-19. Study at large: Sources were T cells, B-cell-depleted T cells, or PBMCs; the material itself was cDNA or gDNA.

This clone has more than one count but fewer than ten. Original handling: Counts of nucleated cells, estimated from reference gene primer amplification, were obtained. TCRdb keeps only in-frame clones here, not all; method: immunoSEQ multiplex PCR. V and J calls and clone size are copied from that table; D and trimming were computed from the DNA. The sample has about 200,000 clones; approximately 85% are singletons. Germline values: CDR1 LGHDT, CDR2 YNNKEL (reference sequence). Trimming took 4 bases from V and 2 from J, leaving 9 bases between them. The CDR3 is made up of 15 amino acids. The sample was peripheral blood. This TCR came from a man aged 60 to 69 with acute or convalescent COVID-19. The chain recombines TRBV3-1 (or the pseudogene TRBV3-2) with TRBJ2-6; no reliable D call. CDR3: CASSPPAAGANVLTF. The CDR3 nucleotides read TGTGCCAGCAGCCCGCCCGCGGCTGGGGCCAACGTCCTGACTTTC.